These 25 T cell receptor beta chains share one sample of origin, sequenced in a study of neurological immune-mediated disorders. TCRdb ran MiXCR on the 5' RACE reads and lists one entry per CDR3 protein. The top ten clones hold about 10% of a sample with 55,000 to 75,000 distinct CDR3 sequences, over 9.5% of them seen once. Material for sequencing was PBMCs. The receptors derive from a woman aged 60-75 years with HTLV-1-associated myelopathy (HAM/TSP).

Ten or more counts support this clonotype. The CDR3 spells CSVLTGANTEAFF. In nucleotides, the CDR3 is TGCAGCGTTTTGACAGGGGCGAACACTGAAGCTTTCTTT. The chain carries TRBV29-1 and TRBJ1-1, with 8 positions matching TRBD1. The CDR3 has 13 residues. Germline CDR1 reads SQVTM; CDR2 reads ANQGSEA. With 5 bases clipped from V and 1 base from J, the junction kept 3 bases outside the gene matches.

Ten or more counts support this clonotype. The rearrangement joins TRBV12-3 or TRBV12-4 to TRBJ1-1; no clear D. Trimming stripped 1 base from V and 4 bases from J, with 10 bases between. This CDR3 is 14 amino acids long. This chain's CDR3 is CASSLGERGTEAFF. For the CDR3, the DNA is TGTGCCAGCAGTTTAGGGGAGCGGGGCACTGAAGCTTTCTTT.

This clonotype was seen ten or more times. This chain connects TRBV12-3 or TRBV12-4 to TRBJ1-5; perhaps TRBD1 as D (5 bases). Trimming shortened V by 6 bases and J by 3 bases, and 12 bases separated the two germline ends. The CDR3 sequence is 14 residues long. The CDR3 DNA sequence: TGTGCCAGCAGACCACAGGACTTCAATCAGCCCCAGCATTTT. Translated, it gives CASRPQDFNQPQHF.

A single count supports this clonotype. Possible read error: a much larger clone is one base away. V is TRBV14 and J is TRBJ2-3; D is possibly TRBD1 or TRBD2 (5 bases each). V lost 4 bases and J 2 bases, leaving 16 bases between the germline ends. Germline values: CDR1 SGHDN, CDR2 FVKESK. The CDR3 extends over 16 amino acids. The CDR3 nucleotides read TGTGCCAGCAGCCCCCCGGGGCGAACTATCACAGATACGCAGTATTTT. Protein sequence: CASSPPGRTITDTQYF.

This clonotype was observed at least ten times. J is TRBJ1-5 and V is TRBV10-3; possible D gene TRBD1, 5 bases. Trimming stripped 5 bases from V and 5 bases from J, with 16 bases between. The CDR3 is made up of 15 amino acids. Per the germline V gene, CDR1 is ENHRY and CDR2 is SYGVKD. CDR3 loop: CAISRGIPLDQPQHF. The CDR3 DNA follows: TGTGCCATCAGTAGGGGCATCCCGTTGGATCAGCCCCAGCATTTT.

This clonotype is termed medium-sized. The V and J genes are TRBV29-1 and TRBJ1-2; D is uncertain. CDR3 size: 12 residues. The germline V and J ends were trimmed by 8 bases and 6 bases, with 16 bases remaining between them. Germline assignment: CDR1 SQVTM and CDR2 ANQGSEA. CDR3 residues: CSIGSRADGYTF. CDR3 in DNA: TGCAGCATTGGGTCCCGCGCTGATGGCTACACCTTC.

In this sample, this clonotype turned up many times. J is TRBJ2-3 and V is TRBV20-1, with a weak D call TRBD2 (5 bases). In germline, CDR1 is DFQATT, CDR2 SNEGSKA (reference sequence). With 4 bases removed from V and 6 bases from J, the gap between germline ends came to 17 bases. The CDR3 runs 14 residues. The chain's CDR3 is CSAKGLVLVDTQYF. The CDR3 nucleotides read TGCAGTGCTAAAGGACTGGTCTTAGTGGATACGCAGTATTTT.

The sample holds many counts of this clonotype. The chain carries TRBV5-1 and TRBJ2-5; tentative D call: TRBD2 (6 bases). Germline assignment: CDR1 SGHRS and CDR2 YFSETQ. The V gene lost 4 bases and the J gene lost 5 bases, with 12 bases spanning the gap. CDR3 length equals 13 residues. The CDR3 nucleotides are TGCGCCAGCAGCATTGGACGGGAGGAGACCCAGTACTTC. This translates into CASSIGREETQYF.

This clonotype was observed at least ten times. The CDR3 loop is CATSRRGFEAGQYF. CDR3 DNA sequence: TGTGCCACCAGCAGAAGGGGTTTCGAAGCGGGGCAGTACTTC. This rearrangement joins TRBV15 to TRBJ2-7, with D possibly TRBD2 on 6 matching bases. This CDR3 comprises 14 residues. Trimming took off 2 bases at V and 9 bases at J, with 17 bases between the two ends. CDR1 is LNHNV, CDR2 YYDKDF, per germline (reference sequence).

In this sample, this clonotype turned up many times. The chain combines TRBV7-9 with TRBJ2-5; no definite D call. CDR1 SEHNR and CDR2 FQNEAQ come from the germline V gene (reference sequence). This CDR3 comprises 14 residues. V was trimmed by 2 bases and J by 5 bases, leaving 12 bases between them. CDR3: CASSLSLGWETQYF. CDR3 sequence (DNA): TGTGCCAGCAGCTTATCTTTAGGCTGGGAGACCCAGTACTTC.

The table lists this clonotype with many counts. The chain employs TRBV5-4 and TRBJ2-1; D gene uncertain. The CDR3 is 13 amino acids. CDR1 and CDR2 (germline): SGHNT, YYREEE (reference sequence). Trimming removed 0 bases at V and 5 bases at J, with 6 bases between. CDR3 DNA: TGTGCCAGCAGCTTGGTTTCTAACAATGAGCAGTTCTTC. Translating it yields CASSLVSNNEQFF. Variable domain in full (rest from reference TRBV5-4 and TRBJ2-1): ETGVTQSPTHLIKTRGQQVTLRCSSQSGHNTVSWYQQALGQGPQFIFQYYREEENGRGNFPPRFSGLQFPNYSSELNVNALELDDSALYLCASSLVSNNEQFFGPGTRLTVL.

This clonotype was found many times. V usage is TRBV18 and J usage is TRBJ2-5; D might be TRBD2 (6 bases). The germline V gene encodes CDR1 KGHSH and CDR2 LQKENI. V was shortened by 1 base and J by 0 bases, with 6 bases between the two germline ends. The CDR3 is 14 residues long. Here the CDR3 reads CASSPLADQETQYF. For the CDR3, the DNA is TGTGCCAGCTCACCACTAGCGGACCAAGAGACCCAGTACTTC.

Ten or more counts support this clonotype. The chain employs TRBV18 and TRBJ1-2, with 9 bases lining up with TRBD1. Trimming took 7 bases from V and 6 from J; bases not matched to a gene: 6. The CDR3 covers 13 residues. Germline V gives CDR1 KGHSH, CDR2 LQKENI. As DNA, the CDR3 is TGTGCCAGCTTTGGGACAGGGTTTGATGGCTACACCTTC. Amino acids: CASFGTGFDGYTF.

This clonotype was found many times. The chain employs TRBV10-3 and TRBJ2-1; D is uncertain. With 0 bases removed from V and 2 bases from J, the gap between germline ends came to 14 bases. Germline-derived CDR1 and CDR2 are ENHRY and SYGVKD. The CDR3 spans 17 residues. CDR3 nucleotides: TGTGCCATCAGTGAGTCCCCGGCGCCAATGGCCTACAATGAGCAGTTCTTC. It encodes CAISESPAPMAYNEQFF.

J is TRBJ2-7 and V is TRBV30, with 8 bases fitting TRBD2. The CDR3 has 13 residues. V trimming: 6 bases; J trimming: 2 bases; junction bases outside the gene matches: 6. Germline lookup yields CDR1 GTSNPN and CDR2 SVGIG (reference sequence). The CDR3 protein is CACSGLAPYEQYF. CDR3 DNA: TGTGCCTGCTCCGGACTAGCCCCCTACGAGCAGTACTTC.

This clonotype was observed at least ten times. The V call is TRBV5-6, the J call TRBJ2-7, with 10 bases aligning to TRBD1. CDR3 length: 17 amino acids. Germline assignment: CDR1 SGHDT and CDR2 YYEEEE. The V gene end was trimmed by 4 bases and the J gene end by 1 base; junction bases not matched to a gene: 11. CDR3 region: CASSGDRGLWGSYEQYF. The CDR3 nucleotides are TGTGCCAGCAGCGGAGACAGGGGGCTCTGGGGGTCCTACGAGCAGTACTTC.

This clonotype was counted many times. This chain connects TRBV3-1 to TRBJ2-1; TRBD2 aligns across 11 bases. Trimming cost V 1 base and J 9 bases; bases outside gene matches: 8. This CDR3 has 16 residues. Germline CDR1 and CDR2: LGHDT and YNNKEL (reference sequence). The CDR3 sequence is CASSQGASGRSGEQFF. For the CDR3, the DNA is TGTGCCAGCAGCCAAGGGGCTAGCGGGAGGTCGGGTGAGCAGTTCTTC.

The CDR3 protein is CASHPNAGGGRETQYF. The CDR3, as DNA: TGTGCCAGCCACCCGAACGCGGGAGGTGGGCGAGAGACCCAGTACTTC. This chain links TRBV27 with TRBJ2-5, with TRBD2 matching 8 bases. Trimming cost V 8 bases and J 4 bases; bases outside gene matches: 15. Germline values: CDR1 MNHEY, CDR2 SMNVEV (reference sequence). The CDR3 is 16 residues long.

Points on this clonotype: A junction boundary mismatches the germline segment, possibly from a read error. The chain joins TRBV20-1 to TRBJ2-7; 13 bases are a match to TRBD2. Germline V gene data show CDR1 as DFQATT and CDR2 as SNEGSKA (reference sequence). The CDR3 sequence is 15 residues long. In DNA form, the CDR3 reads TGCAGTGCTAGAGACCCAAGGACTAGCGGGAGTGAGCAGTATTTC. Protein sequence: CSARDPRTSGSEQYF.

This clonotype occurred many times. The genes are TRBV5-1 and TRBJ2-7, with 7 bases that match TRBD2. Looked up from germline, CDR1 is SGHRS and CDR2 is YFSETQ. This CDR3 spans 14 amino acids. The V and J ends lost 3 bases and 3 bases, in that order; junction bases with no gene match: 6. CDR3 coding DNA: TGCGCCAGCAGCTACGGGACTACCCTCTACGAGCAGTACTTC. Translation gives CASSYGTTLYEQYF.

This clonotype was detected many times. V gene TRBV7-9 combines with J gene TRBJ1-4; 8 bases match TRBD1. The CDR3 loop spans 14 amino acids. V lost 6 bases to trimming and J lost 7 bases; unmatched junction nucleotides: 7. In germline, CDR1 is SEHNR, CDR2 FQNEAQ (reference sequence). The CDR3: CASSTGTGSEKLFF. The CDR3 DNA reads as TGTGCCAGCAGTACCGGGACAGGTTCTGAAAAACTGTTTTTT.

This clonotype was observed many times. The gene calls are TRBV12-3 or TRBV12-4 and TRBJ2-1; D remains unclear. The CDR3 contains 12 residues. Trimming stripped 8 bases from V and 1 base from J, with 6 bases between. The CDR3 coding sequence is TGTGCCAGCCGTGGGTCCTACAATGAGCAGTTCTTC. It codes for CASRGSYNEQFF.

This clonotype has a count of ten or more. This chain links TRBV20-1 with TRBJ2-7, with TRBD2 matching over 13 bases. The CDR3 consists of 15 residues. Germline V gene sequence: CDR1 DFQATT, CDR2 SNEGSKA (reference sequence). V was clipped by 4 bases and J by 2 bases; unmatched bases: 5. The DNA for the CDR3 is TGCAGTGCTAACCCCGGGACTAGCGGGACCTACGAGCAGTACTTC. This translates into CSANPGTSGTYEQYF.

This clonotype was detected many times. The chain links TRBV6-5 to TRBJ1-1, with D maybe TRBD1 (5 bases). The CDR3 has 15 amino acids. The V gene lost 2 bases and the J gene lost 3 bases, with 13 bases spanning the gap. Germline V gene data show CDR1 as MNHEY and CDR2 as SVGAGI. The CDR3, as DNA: TGTGCCAGCAGTTACAGGATAGCGGGGGACACTGAAGCTTTCTTT. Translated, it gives CASSYRIAGDTEAFF.

In nucleotides, the CDR3 is TGTGCCAGCACTGGGGCCAATGAGCAGTTCTTC. It translates to CASTGANEQFF. The V call is TRBV7-6, the J call TRBJ2-1, with a possible D match to TRBD1 (5 bases). V lost 7 bases and J lost 6, with 7 bases in between. The CDR3 covers 11 residues. In germline, CDR1 is SGHVS, CDR2 FNYEAQ.